The source of this T cell receptor (beta chain) is a study of T-cell memory formation after mild COVID-19. From the 5' RACE reads, TCRdb called clonotypes with MiXCR, one entry per CDR3 protein. The sample comprises 450,000 to 650,000 distinct CDR3 sequences, over 15% of which are singletons, and 12% rests with the top ten. Trimming stripped 4 bases from V and 4 bases from J, with 15 bases between. The CDR3 contains 15 residues. CDR1 and CDR2 from the germline V gene are SGHRS and YFSETQ. The sample was PBMCs or a T cell subset sorted from them (not recorded which). This chain links TRBV5-1 with TRBJ1-5; D gene uncertain. The source is an adult woman who had mild COVID-19 (a few samples of this study predate the infection). Cell type and time point are not known. CDR3 in DNA: TGCGCCAGCAGCCTGGACGGGGAAACTAATCAGCCCCAGCATTTT. Residues: CASSLDGETNQPQHF. Drawing the rest from reference TRBV5-1 and TRBJ1-5, the complete variable domain is KAGVTQTPRYLIKTRGQQVTLSCSPISGHRSVSWYQQTPGQGLQFLFEYFSETQRNKGNFPGRFSGRQFSNSRSEMNVSTLELGDSALYLCASSLDGETNQPQHFGDGTRLSIL.